The next 17 T cell receptor beta chains were all read from a single sample in a study of T cells in Graves' hyperthyroidism and ophthalmopathy. RNA transcripts provided the source from which TCR beta CDR3 regions were amplified. With the HTBI primer set, the TCR CDR3 went through a first round of RT-PCR. TCRdb called the multiplex PCR reads again in MiXCR, with one record for every CDR3 protein. The sample has nearly 600,000 distinct CDR3 sequences, more than 11% seen once. Sequencing input: blood. Every receptor here comes from a woman aged 30 to 39 with Graves' hyperthyroidism that later progressed to Graves' ophthalmopathy.

The V call is TRBV6-1, the J call TRBJ1-6; the D gene is possibly TRBD1 (5 bases). Germline V gene lookup returns CDR1 MNHNS and CDR2 SASEGT. V was pared by 10 bases and J by 13 bases, with 20 bases between. The CDR3 sequence is 13 residues long. DNA for the CDR3: TGTGCCACCTTACTCCGTCAAGGGGCTCCCCTCCACTTT. Protein product: CATLLRQGAPLHF.

As regards this clonotype: The conserved final phenylalanine or tryptophan is absent from the CDR3, which likely points to a read error. The chain combines TRBV29-1 with TRBJ2-1; D not certain. Germline CDR1 is SQVTM and CDR2 is ANQGSEA. This CDR3 region has 14 residues. The germline V and J ends were trimmed by 2 bases and 3 bases, with 11 bases remaining between them. Here the CDR3 DNA reads TGCAGCGTTGAAAAGGGCCAGTTCTACAATGAGCAGTTCTTA. Amino acid sequence: CSVEKGQFYNEQFL.

The genes are TRBV18 and TRBJ2-2; 8 bases are a match to TRBD2. With V trimmed by 0 bases and J by 10 bases, 22 bases remained unmatched. Germline lookup yields CDR1 KGHSH and CDR2 LQKENI. This CDR3 spans 20 amino acids. The CDR3 region is CASSPPVGPEGKRERKELFF. The CDR3 bases are TGTGCCAGCTCACCACCGGTAGGACCCGAAGGGAAGCGGGAGAGGAAGGAGCTGTTTTTT.

This clonotype was seen only a few times. V is TRBV7-9 and J is TRBJ2-1, with 11 bases matching TRBD2. Per germline, CDR1 SEHNR and CDR2 FQNEAQ (reference sequence). Germline trimming cut 2 bases from V and 9 bases from J; bases unmatched to any gene: 6. The CDR3 has 15 residues. The CDR3 loop reads CASSLLAGGRAEQFF. CDR3 nucleotide sequence: TGTGCCAGCAGCTTACTAGCGGGAGGCCGGGCTGAGCAGTTCTTC.

Concerning this clonotype itself: Likely a read error: the CDR3 ends without its conserved phenylalanine or tryptophan. The chain combines TRBV11-2 with TRBJ2-1; TRBD2 might be the D (6 bases). V lost 4 bases and J lost 1, with 23 bases in between. Germline V CDR1 and CDR2: SGHAT, FQNNGV. This CDR3 region has 19 residues. For the CDR3, the DNA is TGTGCCAGCAGCTCATACCAAAGGCTGGGACTGAAATCCTACAATGAGCAGTTCATC. Translating it yields CASSSYQRLGLKSYNEQFI.

The sample holds many counts of this clonotype. V gene TRBV12-3 or TRBV12-4 combines with J gene TRBJ2-2; D is unclear. V gave up 5 bases and J gave up 0 bases, with 10 bases separating them. The CDR3 is made up of 15 amino acids. The CDR3 region is CASSGEQPNTGELFF. The CDR3 coding sequence is TGTGCCAGCAGTGGCGAACAGCCGAACACCGGGGAGCTGTTTTTT.

This clonotype has only a few counts. The CDR3 DNA reads TGTGCTAGTGGGGGAGGCGGGAGCTCCTACAATGAGCAGTTCTTC. Protein: CASGGGGSSYNEQFF. This sequence joins TRBV12-5 and TRBJ2-1; TRBD2 matches 7 bases. The CDR3 has 15 amino acids. V was pared by 6 bases and J by 0 bases, with 5 bases of the junction left unmatched. Germline CDR1 reads LGHNT; CDR2 reads FRNRAP.

This clonotype was counted many times. The rearrangement uses TRBV6-2 or TRBV6-3 and TRBJ2-7; 14 bases match TRBD2. Germline V gene sequence: CDR1 MNHEY, CDR2 SVGEGT. The length of the CDR3 is 16 residues. V dropped 2 bases and J dropped 4; count of bases not matched to a gene: 4. DNA of the CDR3: TGTGCCAGCAGTTACACTGGGACTAGCGGGAGTTACGAGCAGTACTTC. This translates into CASSYTGTSGSYEQYF.

This clonotype was seen a handful of times. The chain's CDR3 is CASSFLTKKSADTQYF. Written as DNA, the CDR3 is TGTGCCAGCAGCTTCCTTACCAAAAAGAGTGCAGATACGCAGTATTTT. The V and J genes are TRBV7-3 and TRBJ2-3, with D unclear. Germline CDR1 SGHTA, CDR2 FQGTGA. Trimming took off 3 bases at V and 4 bases at J, with 17 bases between the two ends. The CDR3 spans 16 residues.

This chain uses TRBV4-2 with TRBJ1-1; TRBD1 matches 11 bases. The CDR3 totals 16 residues. Germline CDR1 reads LGHNA; CDR2 reads YNFKEQ. Trimming at V came to 4 bases and at J to 4 bases, leaving 8 bases not matched to a gene. CDR3 in amino acids: CASSLLTGTGGTEAFF. Written as DNA, the CDR3 is TGTGCCAGCAGCCTCCTTACGGGGACAGGGGGCACTGAAGCTTTCTTT.

In this sample, this clonotype turned up a few times. V and J are TRBV3-1 and TRBJ1-2, with D unclear. Germline CDR1 reads LGHDT; CDR2 reads YNNKEL (reference sequence). The CDR3 contains 15 residues. V was cut by 1 base and J by 5 bases, with 14 bases left in between. The CDR3 reads CASSQGRGVGYGYTF. The CDR3 region has the DNA TGTGCCAGCAGCCAAGGTCGCGGGGTCGGATATGGCTACACCTTC.

This clonotype was recorded many times. CDR3 amino acids: CSPPHRDPGLWAYEQYF. For the CDR3, the DNA is TGCAGTCCGCCTCACCGGGACCCAGGGCTCTGGGCCTACGAGCAGTACTTC. The J gene is TRBJ2-7, the V gene TRBV20-1; D assignment may be TRBD1 or TRBD2 (5 bases each). Germline V gene sequence: CDR1 DFQATT, CDR2 SNEGSKA (reference sequence). Trimming stripped 8 bases from V and 2 bases from J, with 28 bases between. This CDR3 has 17 amino acids.

Comment on this clonotype: It may be a read error: a sequence one base away is much more abundant. Because it lacks the conserved phenylalanine or tryptophan at the end, this CDR3 is likely a read error. V gene TRBV19 combines with J gene TRBJ1-3; tentatively, D is TRBD1 (6 bases). V lost 1 base and J lost 4, with 14 bases in between. The germline CDR1 and CDR2 sequences are LNHDA and SQIVND (reference sequence). The CDR3 extends over 16 amino acids. CDR3 coding DNA: TGTGCCAGTAGTATAGCGGCCCGACAGGCGGGAAACACCATATATTCT. The encoded protein is CASSIAARQAGNTIYS.

At least ten counts were recorded for this clonotype. V gene TRBV5-1 combines with J gene TRBJ1-1; D gene ambiguous. Germline lookup yields CDR1 SGHRS and CDR2 YFSETQ. CDR3 length: 15 amino acids. V lost 0 bases and J 1 base, leaving 10 bases between the germline ends. As DNA, the CDR3 is TGCGCCAGCAGCTTGGATGGTAGGGCGAACACTGAAGCTTTCTTT. It encodes CASSLDGRANTEAFF. Looking up the rest from reference TRBV5-1 and TRBJ1-1 gives the full variable domain: KAGVTQTPRYLIKTRGQQVTLSCSPISGHRSVSWYQQTPGQGLQFLFEYFSETQRNKGNFPGRFSGRQFSNSRSEMNVSTLELGDSALYLCASSLDGRANTEAFFGQGTRLTVV.

Comments on this clonotype: A much more abundant neighbour one base away suggests this may be a read error. The chain carries TRBV12-3 or TRBV12-4 and TRBJ2-7; the D gene is possibly TRBD1 (6 bases). Between the trimmed V and J ends, which lost 6 bases and 9 bases, there was a span of 21 bases. The length of the CDR3 is 14 residues. CDR3 DNA sequence: TGTGCCAGCAGACCAGACAGGAAGCGCGTCGGGCAGTACTTC. It translates to CASRPDRKRVGQYF.

This clonotype has only a few counts. The rearrangement joins TRBV11-3 to TRBJ1-1; TRBD1 is a possible D gene (6 bases). Germline CDR1 SGHNT, CDR2 YENEEA. The germline V and J ends were trimmed by 1 base and 3 bases, with 15 bases remaining between them. CDR3 length equals 16 residues. CDR3 nucleotide sequence: TGTGCCAGCAGCTTAGGGGGAGGACAGATGCACACTGAAGCTTTCTTT. This translates into CASSLGGGQMHTEAFF.

The chain recombines TRBV6-2 or TRBV6-3 with TRBJ2-3; 7 bases map to TRBD2. The CDR3 runs to 14 residues. Germline values: CDR1 MNHEY, CDR2 SVGEGT. J lost 1 base, V lost 6 bases, and 4 bases had no gene match. The CDR3 is CASRARGGTDTQYF. In DNA form, the CDR3 reads TGTGCCAGCAGGGCCCGGGGGGGCACAGATACGCAGTATTTT.